This T cell receptor beta chain was profiled in a study of blood T cell repertoires in COVID-19. Some clones are missing from TCRdb's copy, which holds only in-frame ones; the method was immunoSEQ multiplex PCR. Of around 360,000 clones detected, around 87% appear once; the ten largest clones hold 8% to 13%. This clone has a single count. The V end was cut by 1 base, the J end by 1 base, with 14 bases between. The length of the CDR3 is 16 residues. The germline CDR1 and CDR2 sequences are SGHKS and YYEKEE (reference sequence). The receptor comes from a woman between 25 and 40 years old with COVID-19, enrolled during active disease. The rearrangement joins TRBV5-5 to TRBJ1-2; possible D gene TRBD1, 5 bases. The specimen sequenced was peripheral blood. The CDR3 coding sequence is TGTGCCAGCAGCTTGCAGGGTGGCGGGAGTAACTATGGCTACACCTTC. Its protein product is CASSLQGGGSNYGYTF.